What follows describes a single T cell receptor beta chain. Its antigen is currently not known. It has no much larger one-base neighbor in the sample; base qualities were not kept. This specimen belongs to a study of T cell changes during pregnancy in multiple sclerosis (dated by TCRdb to the late 2010s). Background on the whole study: In women with multiple sclerosis, the researchers looked at how the T cell repertoire shifted as pregnancy progressed.

V trim: 4 bases; J trim: 5 bases; unmatched bases: 10. The CDR3, cysteine through phenylalanine, is 16 amino acids long. CDR3 DNA is the only sequence kept; it has 48 bases, read in frame from the first base. The germline V gene (reference sequence) specifies MNHEY as CDR1 and SMNVEV as CDR2. The method behind the library was the immunoSEQ multiplex PCR assay. TCRdb holds this immuneACCESS table with in-frame rearrangements only. Some clones are missing; in checked studies, unresolved V genes explain under half, and the rest has no known cause. The sample table shows around 92,000 clones, and 90% to 95% are seen once. The ten largest make up around 2.2% of the sample.

The chain couples TRBV27 to TRBJ2-7; 11 bases in the middle match TRBD2. This sample comprised peripheral blood, obtained in the third trimester of pregnancy. The sequence was collected from a female donor with multiple sclerosis, enrolled in a pregnancy study. CDR3 protein: CASSSLTSGRRNEQYF. The nucleotides are TGTGCCAGCAGTTCCCTTACTAGCGGGAGAAGGAACGAGCAGTACTTC.